This record looks at one TCR beta chain sequence and its context. Its specificity is unknown. The data derive from a study of T cells expressing NK-cell markers. Study-wide background: Beta-chain profiling covered CD3+CD56+NKG2C+, CD3+CD56+NKG2C- and CD3+CD56-NKG2C+ sorted subsets. There were seven HCMV-seropositive donors and one seronegative donor among the eight sequenced.

5'RACE template switching with UMIs produced the TCR beta cDNA. TCRdb re-called the 5' RACE reads and catalogs CDR3 proteins one per entry, DNA excluded. The sample table sets out 400,000 to 500,000 distinct CDR3 sequences. The length of the CDR3 is 13 residues. Germline lookup yields CDR1 SQVTM and CDR2 ANQGSEA. General study results and limits: The CD3+CD56-NKG2C+ fraction was also led by these clonotypes in several donors.

V gene TRBV29-1 combines with J gene TRBJ2-7; with no DNA, the TCRdb D assignment of TRBD1 cannot be verified. Specimen: blood T cells: a sorted CD56 or NKG2C T cell subset, CD4+ or CD8+ T cells, or bulk PBMC T cells (not recorded which). This TCR derives from a woman between 18 and 70 years old in good health. Here the CDR3 reads CSVEGPGPYEQYF.